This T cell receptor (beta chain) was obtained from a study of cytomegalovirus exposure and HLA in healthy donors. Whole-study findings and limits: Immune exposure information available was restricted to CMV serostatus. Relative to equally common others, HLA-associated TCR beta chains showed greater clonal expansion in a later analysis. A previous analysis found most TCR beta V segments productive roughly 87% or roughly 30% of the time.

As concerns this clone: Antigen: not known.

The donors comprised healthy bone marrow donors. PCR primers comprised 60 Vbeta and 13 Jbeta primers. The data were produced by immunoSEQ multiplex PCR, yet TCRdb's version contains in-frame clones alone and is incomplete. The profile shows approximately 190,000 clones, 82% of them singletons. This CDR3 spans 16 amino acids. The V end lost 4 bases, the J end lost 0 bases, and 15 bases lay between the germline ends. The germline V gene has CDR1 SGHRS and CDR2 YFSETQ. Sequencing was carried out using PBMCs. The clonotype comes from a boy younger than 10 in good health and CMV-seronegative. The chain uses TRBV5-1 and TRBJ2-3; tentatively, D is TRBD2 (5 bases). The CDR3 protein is CASSLWTVTSTDTQYF. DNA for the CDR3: TGCGCCAGCAGCCTCTGGACTGTTACTAGCACAGATACGCAGTATTTT.